Listed below are T cell receptor beta chains from one sample, sequenced in a study of neoadjuvant anti-PD-1 for oral cavity cancer. Here immunoSEQ multiplex PCR was the method, and the copy in TCRdb shows in-frame clones only, minus some. Among 60,000 to 75,000 clones listed, 83% were seen once. The starting material was PBMCs, obtained before nivolumab (anti-PD-1) treatment. The receptors stem from a person between 40 and 85 years old with oral cavity squamous cell carcinoma. The CDR3 runs from the conserved cysteine through the conserved F or W. The D gene is left open where the match is weak. Expanded clones are given a class, and other clones once, few, many or no size at all.

J: TRBJ2-3; size: once; D: NA; V: TRBV19; DNA: TGTGCCAGTATGGGCATAGATCGGAGAGTCACAGATACGCAGTATTTT; CDR3: CASMGIDRRVTDTQYF
J: TRBJ2-7; size: NA; D: TRBD2; V: TRBV4-2; DNA: TGTGCCAGCAGCTACTCACAAATAGCGGGAGGGTCGTACGAGCAGTACTTC; CDR3: CASSYSQIAGGSYEQYF
J: TRBJ1-1; size: few; D: NA; V: TRBV6-5; DNA: TGTGCCAGCAGTAAGACTTATCGGAACACTGAAGCTTTCTTT; CDR3: CASSKTYRNTEAFF
J: TRBJ1-2; size: NA; D: NA; V: TRBV5-3; DNA: TGTGCCAGAAGCTTGGGCAGCCCCTTGTATGGCTACACCTTC; CDR3: CARSLGSPLYGYTF
J: TRBJ1-1; size: few; D: NA; V: TRBV6-1; DNA: TGTGCCAGCAGTGAAGCAAATTGGGGGAGCACTGAAGCTTTCTTT; CDR3: CASSEANWGSTEAFF
J: TRBJ1-4; size: once; D: TRBD1; V: TRBV19; DNA: TGTGCCAGTAGTATGGGACAGGGGTATGAAAAACTGTTTTTT; CDR3: CASSMGQGYEKLFF
J: TRBJ1-1; size: NA; D: NA; V: TRBV29-1; DNA: TGCAGCGTTGGGGGCGAGGGCATGAACACTGAAGCTTTCTTT; CDR3: CSVGGEGMNTEAFF
J: TRBJ2-2; size: few; D: TRBD1; V: TRBV28; DNA: TGTGCCAGCACACAGGGGCCCGGGGAGCTGTTTTTT; CDR3: CASTQGPGELFF
J: TRBJ1-1; size: NA; D: TRBD1; V: TRBV10-3; DNA: TGTGCCATCAGTGAGGGACAGGGGGGGGCTGAAGCTTTCTTT; CDR3: CAISEGQGGAEAFF
J: TRBJ1-5; size: NA; D: NA; V: TRBV7-9; DNA: TGTGCCAGCAGCACACAGGAACTCGGTTATAGCAATCAGCCCCAGCATTTT; CDR3: CASSTQELGYSNQPQHF
J: TRBJ2-4; size: once; D: NA; V: TRBV7-8; DNA: TGTGCCAGCAGCTTAGCGATCGCACAGGGAGGGAACATTCAGTACTTC; CDR3: CASSLAIAQGGNIQYF
J: TRBJ2-1; size: NA; D: NA; V: TRBV7-6; DNA: TGTGCCAGCAGCTTATCGCGCTTAGGGACGGGACCCTACAATGAGCAGTTCTTC; CDR3: CASSLSRLGTGPYNEQFF
J: TRBJ1-4; size: few; D: TRBD1; V: TRBV9; DNA: TGTGCCAGCAGCGGACAGGGATGGACTAATGAAAAACTGTTTTTT; CDR3: CASSGQGWTNEKLFF
J: TRBJ2-3; size: NA; D: TRBD1; V: TRBV9; DNA: TGTGCCAGCAGCGATCGATCCCGGGACAGGGGAGATTATACGCAGTATTTT; CDR3: CASSDRSRDRGDYTQYF
J: TRBJ1-2; size: NA; D: NA; V: TRBV10-3; DNA: TGTGCCATCAGTGAGCCCAAGGGCGTGAGGAGTGGCTACACCTTC; CDR3: CAISEPKGVRSGYTF
J: TRBJ2-5; size: once; D: NA; V: TRBV27; DNA: TGTGCCAGCAGTTCAAGACACTTATCCCGGGAGACCCAGTACTTC; CDR3: CASSSRHLSRETQYF
J: TRBJ2-1; size: once; D: TRBD1; V: TRBV5-1; DNA: TGCGCCAGCAAGCGTTGGGACAGGACCTACAATGAGCAGTTCTTC; CDR3: CASKRWDRTYNEQFF
J: TRBJ2-6; size: NA; D: NA; V: TRBV6-4; DNA: TGTGCCAGCAGCCAAAGGGTTGGGGCCAACGTCCTGACTTTC; CDR3: CASSQRVGANVLTF
J: TRBJ2-7; size: once; D: TRBD1; V: TRBV2; DNA: TGTGCCAGCAGCGAGATGGGACAGGGGGGGAGAGGCTACGAGCAGTACTTC; CDR3: CASSEMGQGGRGYEQYF
J: TRBJ2-7; size: few; D: NA; V: TRBV11-2; DNA: TGTGCCAGCAGCGGCCTCGGGGGAAGATCCTACGAGCAGTACTTC; CDR3: CASSGLGGRSYEQYF
J: TRBJ2-7; size: few; D: TRBD1; V: TRBV10-3; DNA: TGTGCCATCAAAAGGACAGGTAGCTCCTACGAGCAGTACTTC; CDR3: CAIKRTGSSYEQYF
J: TRBJ1-1; size: NA; D: NA; V: TRBV28; DNA: TGTGCCAGCAGTTGGGTTGGGGGAAACACTGAAGCTTTCTTT; CDR3: CASSWVGGNTEAFF
J: TRBJ2-1; size: NA; D: NA; V: TRBV7-2; DNA: TGTGCCAGCAGCTTAGGGACAATGATAACCAATGAGCAGTTCTTC; CDR3: CASSLGTMITNEQFF
J: TRBJ1-3; size: few; D: NA; V: TRBV5-1; DNA: TGCGCCAGCAGCCCCGGGGCCCGCGCCTCTGGAAACACCATATATTTT; CDR3: CASSPGARASGNTIYF
J: TRBJ2-3; size: NA; D: NA; V: TRBV9; DNA: TGTGCCAGCAGCACGTGGTTCGGCCAGATCACAGATACGCAGTATTTT; CDR3: CASSTWFGQITDTQYF
J: TRBJ2-3; size: NA; D: NA; V: TRBV6-4; DNA: TGTGCCAGCAGTGACTTTGTGGGCACAGATACGCAGTATTTT; CDR3: CASSDFVGTDTQYF